The sequence of this T cell receptor (beta chain) was determined in a study of T cell changes during pregnancy in multiple sclerosis. CDR1 MDHEN and CDR2 SYDVKM come from the germline V gene. CDR3 length: 13 amino acids. The V gene lost 2 bases and the J gene lost 5 bases, with 9 bases spanning the gap. Profiled with immunoSEQ multiplex PCR; TCRdb holds only in-frame clones, not every one. The table shows about 44,000 clones, with 80% to 95% occurring only once. Here the sequenced sample was CD4+ T cells from peripheral blood mononuclear cells, taken in the first trimester of pregnancy. The chain carries TRBV28 and TRBJ1-2, with a weak D call TRBD1 (5 bases). The TCR originated in a female donor with multiple sclerosis, enrolled in a pregnancy study. The DNA of the CDR3 is TGTGCCAGCAGTTTACCCGGGGGATATGGCTACACCTTC. It translates to CASSLPGGYGYTF.